This TCR beta chain appears in the sequencing data of a study of control samples from healthy donors and cancer patients. The germline CDR1 and CDR2 sequences are LNHDA and SQIVND (reference sequence). After removal of 6 bases from V and 5 bases from J, the junction contained 8 bases not matched to a gene. This CDR3 has 14 amino acids. The repertoire was sequenced with immunoSEQ multiplex PCR; TCRdb's copy has only in-frame clones and lacks some. The repertoire holds some 120,000 clones, with about 90% as singletons. The TCR comes from a man between 60 and 70 years old in good health. Material: blood. This chain uses TRBV19 with TRBJ2-7; 9 positions agree with TRBD1. The CDR3 DNA sequence: TGTGCCAGTAGCACACAGGGGGCATCGAACGAGCAGTACTTC. This translates into CASSTQGASNEQYF. The complete variable domain, with remaining parts taken from reference TRBV19 and TRBJ2-7, reads DGGITQSPKYLFRKEGQNVTLSCEQNLNHDAMYWYRQDPGQGLRLIYYSQIVNDFQKGDIAEGYSVSREKKESFPLTVTSAQKNPTAFYLCASSTQGASNEQYFGPGTRLTVT.